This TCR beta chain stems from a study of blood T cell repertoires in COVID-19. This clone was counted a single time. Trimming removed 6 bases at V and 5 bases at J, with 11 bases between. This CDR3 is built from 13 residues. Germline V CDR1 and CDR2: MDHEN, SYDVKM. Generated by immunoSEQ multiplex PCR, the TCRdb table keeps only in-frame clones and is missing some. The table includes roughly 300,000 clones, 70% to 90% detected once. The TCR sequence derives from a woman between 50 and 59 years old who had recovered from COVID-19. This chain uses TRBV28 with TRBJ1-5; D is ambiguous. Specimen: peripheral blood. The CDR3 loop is CASRRDNYQPQHF. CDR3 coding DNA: TGTGCCAGCAGACGCGACAACTATCAGCCCCAGCATTTT. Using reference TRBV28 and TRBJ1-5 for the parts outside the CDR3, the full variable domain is DVKVTQSSRYLVKRTGEKVFLECVQDMDHENMFWYRQDPGLGLRLIYFSYDVKMKEKGDIPEGYSVSREKKERFSLILESASTNQTSMYLCASRRDNYQPQHFGDGTRLSIL.